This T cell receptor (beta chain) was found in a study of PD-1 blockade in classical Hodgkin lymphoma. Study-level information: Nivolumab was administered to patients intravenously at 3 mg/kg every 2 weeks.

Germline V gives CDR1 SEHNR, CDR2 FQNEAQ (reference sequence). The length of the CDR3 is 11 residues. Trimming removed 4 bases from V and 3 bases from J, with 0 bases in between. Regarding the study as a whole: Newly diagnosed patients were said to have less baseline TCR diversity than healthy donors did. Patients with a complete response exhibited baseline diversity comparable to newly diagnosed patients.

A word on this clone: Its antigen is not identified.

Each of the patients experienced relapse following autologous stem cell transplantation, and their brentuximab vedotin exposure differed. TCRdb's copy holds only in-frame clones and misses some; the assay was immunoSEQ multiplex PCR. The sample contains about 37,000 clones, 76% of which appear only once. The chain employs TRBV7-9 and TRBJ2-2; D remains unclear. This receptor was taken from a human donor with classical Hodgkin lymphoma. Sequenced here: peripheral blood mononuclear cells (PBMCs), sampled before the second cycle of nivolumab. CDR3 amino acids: CASSYTGELFF. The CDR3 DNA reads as TGTGCCAGCAGCTACACCGGGGAGCTGTTTTTT.